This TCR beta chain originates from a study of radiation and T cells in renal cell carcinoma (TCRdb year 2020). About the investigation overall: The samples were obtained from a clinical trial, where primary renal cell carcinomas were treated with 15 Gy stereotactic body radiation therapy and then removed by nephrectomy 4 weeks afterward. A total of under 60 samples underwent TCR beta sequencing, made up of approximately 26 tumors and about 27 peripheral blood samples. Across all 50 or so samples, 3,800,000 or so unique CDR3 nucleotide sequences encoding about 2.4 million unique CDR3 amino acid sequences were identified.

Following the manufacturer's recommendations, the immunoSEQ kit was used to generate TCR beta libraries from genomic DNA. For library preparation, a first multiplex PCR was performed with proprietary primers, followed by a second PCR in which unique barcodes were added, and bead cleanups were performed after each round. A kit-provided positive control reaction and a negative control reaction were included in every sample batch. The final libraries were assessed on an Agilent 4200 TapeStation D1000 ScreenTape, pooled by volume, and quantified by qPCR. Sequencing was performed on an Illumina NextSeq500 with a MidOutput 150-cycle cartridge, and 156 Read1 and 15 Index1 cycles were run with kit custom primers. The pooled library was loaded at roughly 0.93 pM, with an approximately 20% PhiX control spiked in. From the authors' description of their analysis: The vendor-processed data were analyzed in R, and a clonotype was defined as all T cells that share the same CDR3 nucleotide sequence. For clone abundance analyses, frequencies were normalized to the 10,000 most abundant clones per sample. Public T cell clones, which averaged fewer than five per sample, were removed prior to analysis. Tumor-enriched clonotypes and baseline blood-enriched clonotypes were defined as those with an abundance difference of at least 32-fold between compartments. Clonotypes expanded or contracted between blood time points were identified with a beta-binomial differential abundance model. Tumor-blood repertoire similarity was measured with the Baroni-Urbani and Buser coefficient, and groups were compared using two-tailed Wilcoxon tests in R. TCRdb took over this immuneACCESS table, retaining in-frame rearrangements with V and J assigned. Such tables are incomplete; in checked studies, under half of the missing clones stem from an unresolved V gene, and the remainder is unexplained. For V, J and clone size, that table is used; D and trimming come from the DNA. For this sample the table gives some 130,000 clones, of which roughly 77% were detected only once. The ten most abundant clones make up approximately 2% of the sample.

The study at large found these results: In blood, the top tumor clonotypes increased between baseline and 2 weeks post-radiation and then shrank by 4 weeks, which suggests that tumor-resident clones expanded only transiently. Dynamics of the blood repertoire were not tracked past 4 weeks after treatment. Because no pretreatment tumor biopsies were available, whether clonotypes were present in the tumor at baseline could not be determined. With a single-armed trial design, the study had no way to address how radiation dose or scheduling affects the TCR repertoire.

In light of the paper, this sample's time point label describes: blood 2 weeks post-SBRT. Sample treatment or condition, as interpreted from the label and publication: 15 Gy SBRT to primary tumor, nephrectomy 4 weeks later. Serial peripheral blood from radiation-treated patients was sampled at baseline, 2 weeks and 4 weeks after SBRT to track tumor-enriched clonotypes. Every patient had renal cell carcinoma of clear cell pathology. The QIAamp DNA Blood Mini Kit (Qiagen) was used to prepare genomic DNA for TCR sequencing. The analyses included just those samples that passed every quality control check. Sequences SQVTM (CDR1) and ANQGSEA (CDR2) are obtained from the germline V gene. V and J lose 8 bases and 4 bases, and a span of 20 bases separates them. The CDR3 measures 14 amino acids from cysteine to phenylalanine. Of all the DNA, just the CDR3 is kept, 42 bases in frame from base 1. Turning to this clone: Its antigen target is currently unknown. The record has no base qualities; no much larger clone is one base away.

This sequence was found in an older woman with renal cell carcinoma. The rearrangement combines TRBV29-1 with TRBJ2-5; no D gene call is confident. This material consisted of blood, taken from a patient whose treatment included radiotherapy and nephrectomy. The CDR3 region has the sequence CSLIRFPQPETQYF. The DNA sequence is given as TGCAGCCTCATCCGCTTCCCCCAACCAGAGACCCAGTACTTC.